This T cell receptor (beta chain) was found in a study of cytomegalovirus exposure and HLA in healthy donors (dated by TCRdb to 2016 to 2017). Regarding the research as a whole: An earlier analysis of more than 550 of the donors reported approximately 280 Gb of sequence data and 117 million unique TCR beta sequences obtained from about 200 million T cells. An early release that covered about 640 HLA-typed donors contained approximately 300 gigabases of sequencing data and tens of millions of unique TCR sequences. Of the 300 to 450 genotyped donors, about 80% fell in the genetic ancestry cluster associated with self-reported Caucasian donors. The aim of the study was to test whether cataloging public T cell receptors could identify signatures of past pathogen exposure. The T cell repertoires of roughly 660 subjects were profiled by immunosequencing and related to cytomegalovirus serostatus. Besides the first cohort of roughly 700 subjects, a separate validation cohort made up of 120 or so different subjects was used. The study combined high-throughput TCR immunosequencing, statistical association of individual TCRs with disease status, and machine learning to predict cytomegalovirus infection status. In a later analysis, previously published TCR beta repertoires from about 640 donors were re-analyzed and high-resolution HLA genotyping was added so that TCR occurrence patterns could be studied. The later analysis used no new phenotypic data to find candidate immune exposures, relying instead on TCR beta sequences and their occurrence across donors. An earlier analysis of roughly 580 of the donors used high-throughput TCR beta sequencing to judge whether each TCR beta V gene segment behaved as functional or pseudogenic. Donor age, sex, ethnicity and CMV serostatus were compiled together with the repertoire data. Genome-wide SNP genotypes for about 55% of the roughly 670 donors were used in a later genetic analysis, which treated that subset as a discovery cohort. All discovery cohort repertoires had been generated using a single sequencing platform. Both class I and class II loci were covered by HLA typing, at four-digit resolution. The number of typed donors differed by locus: about 620-630 for A, B, C, DRB1 and DQB1; approximately 530 for DQA1; about 600 for DPA1; and roughly 470 for DPB1. Because of strong linkage in the cohort, roughly five DR-DQ haplotypes were treated as single units for association and clustering. Among some 400 genotyped donors of the cohort, an average of around 240,000 unique TCR beta nucleotide sequences were sequenced per donor, about a sixth of them non-productive.

In total, 500 to 700 healthy bone marrow donors made up the cohort. At the time of sampling, every cohort member was nominally healthy, though immune exposures that went unrecorded were likely present. The donor tested CMV seronegative, placing the donor among the 300 to 450 seronegative members of the cohort. A peripheral blood sample was provided by each donor, and peripheral blood mononuclear cells were used for TCR beta sequencing. The Qiagen DNeasy Blood Extraction Kit was used to extract genomic DNA from the blood cell samples. Findings and caveats that apply to the study as a whole: Several of the top co-occurrence clusters appeared to be linked to parvovirus B19, influenza, CMV and Epstein-Barr virus, according to a later analysis. In both the original and validation cohorts, the classifier was reported to diagnose cytomegalovirus status with high specificity and sensitivity. Most CMV-associated TCR beta chains appeared to be HLA-restricted in a later analysis, and the HLA associations seemed to be driven largely by CMV exposure. It was suggested by the authors that the approach could potentially be generalized to other disease states and immunological phenotypes. Correlated functional status among segregating V segments might reflect linkage disequilibrium, but an unknown experimental factor could not be ruled out. Because HLA typing was unavailable for some donors at each locus, only the typed subset was used in association tests. Roughly uniform sequencing depth across donors was assumed in presence/absence analyses, although this assumption may not hold. In an earlier analysis of several hundred of the donors, most TCR beta V segments were observed in productive rearrangements about 90% or about 30% of the time, broadly matching IMGT annotations. In the study, approximately 150 TCR beta chains were listed as associated with cytomegalovirus. Some IMGT-functional V segments, including TRBV6-2 and TRBV6-3, could not be distinguished by the 87-base-pair reads and were therefore excluded. Roughly 17 rarely observed V segments, including chromosome 9 orphons, were excluded from the earlier analysis of about 600 of the donors because counts were too low. A later analysis found that TCR association rates varied across HLA loci, with DRB1 alleles showing the most associated TCRs and HLA-C alleles the fewest. CMV serostatus was the only immune exposure information available for the cohort. V-gene and J-gene trimming of TCR beta chains was associated with a missense DCLRE1C variant in a later genetic analysis, and the association was replicated in an independent cohort. In a later analysis, HLA-associated TCR beta chains were found to be more clonally expanded and to have lower generation probabilities than equally common non-associated chains. In this cohort, only TCR beta chains were sequenced, and detectable features were limited by the absence of alpha or paired-chain data. A later analysis associated 15,000 or so TCR beta sequences with specific HLA alleles at a false discovery rate of 0.05. When HLA alleles, especially DR and DQ, strongly co-occurred, TCR associations were difficult to assign to individual alleles. A further reported finding was that TCR beta sequences accurately predicted the HLA-A and HLA-B alleles for most subjects in the first cohort. In vitro tests confirmed that a few of the cytomegalovirus-associated TCR beta chains recognize cytomegalovirus antigens. A later genetic analysis reported fewer N-insertions in productive TCRs among donors in an Asian-associated ancestry cluster than the roughly 720-donor mean. A cluster of highly shared sequence variants was judged likely to represent a technical artifact of the sequencing pipeline. Most TCR sequences were seen in very few donors, while some public TCRs were found in many individuals.

Points on this clone: What antigen it recognizes has not been identified. Base qualities are missing; no much larger clone stands one base away.

Counted from cysteine to phenylalanine, this CDR3 has 14 amino acids. Solely the CDR3 DNA is kept, with 42 bases framed from the first base. The germline V gene sets CDR1 to MNHEY and CDR2 to SVGAGI. V sheds 5 bases and J sheds 6 bases, leaving 16 bases between their ends. The library was obtained by the immunoSEQ multiplex PCR assay. The multiplex PCR relied on a mix of 60 forward primers for TCR Vbeta segments and 13 reverse primers for TCR Jbeta segments. Amplification of the CDR3 region of rearranged TCR beta genes was performed with a multiplex PCR assay on genomic DNA. On the Illumina HiSeq System, the amplified TCR beta libraries were sequenced as 87-base-pair reads. In the original analysis: A later analysis counted some 80 million unique TCR beta chains across the roughly 700 repertoires, and 9.5 million to 11 million of these chains were shared by at least two donors. To remove PCR and sequencing errors, raw reads were error-corrected and collapsed into unique sequences using a nearest-neighbor algorithm that merged closely related sequences. To assign V, D and J gene segments, CDR3 sequences were aligned to IMGT reference sequences. For a sequence to be retained, at least a six-nucleotide match to both a V gene segment and a J gene segment was required. Rearrangements were classified as productive when the CDR3 lacked stop codons and remained in frame with V and J, and all other rearrangements were classified as non-productive. CDR3 was defined according to IMGT convention as the region running from the second conserved V-encoded cysteine to the conserved J-encoded phenylalanine. The earlier analysis of a few hundred of the donors excluded any sequence lacking an unambiguous match to a single V gene segment. An earlier analysis of fewer than 750 of the donors classified V segments as functional when productive rearrangements were above 56.7% and as segregating when the standard deviation between donors was above 5%. To diagnose cytomegalovirus status from the catalog of TCR beta chain sequences, a statistical classification framework was built. V and J gene assignment, in a later analysis, came from comparing TCR nucleotide sequences with IMGT/GENE-DB human TR gene sequences. The TCRdist pipeline was used in a later analysis to assign CDR3 sequences and most-parsimonious VDJ recombination scenarios. In a later analysis, every TCR beta chain was defined by the combination of its CDR3 amino acid sequence and its V-gene family, and reads without a unique V-gene family were dropped. In a later analysis, fewer than 600 highly shared, low-generation-probability nucleotide sequences were removed to address suspected cross-contamination and a sequencing artifact. In a later analysis, a clonal expansion index was calculated for each public chain from normalized within-repertoire ranks of inferred template counts. In a later analysis, generation probabilities were computed using a VDJ recombination model fitted to out-of-frame rearrangements, and the results were checked against IGoR. In a later analysis, hypergeometric tests were used to score TCR-TCR, TCR-HLA and TCR-CMV co-occurrence, with a repertoire-size bias correction applied to TCR pairs. A later analysis estimated false discovery rates by permuting HLA or CMV assignments 20 times. A later analysis grouped co-occurring TCRs with DBSCAN, adding TCRdist sequence similarity when clustering within HLA-allele-positive subsets. Repertoires with fewer than 30,000 or more than 120,000 public chains were left out of co-occurrence clustering, as were roughly five repertoires with anomalous nucleotide sharing. This immuneACCESS table, as held by TCRdb, lists in-frame sequences with V and J called but not all clones. Of the missing ones, under half trace to an unresolved V gene in checked studies; the others have no known cause. Clone size and the V and J calls come from that table; the DNA yielded D and trimming. In this sample the table shows around 130,000 clones, 80% to 85% of which occur a single time. The leading ten clones occupy over 1% of the sample.

The source is a boy between 10 and 17 years old in good health and CMV-seronegative. Sequenced material: PBMCs. Rearrangement joined TRBV6-5 to TRBJ1-1; confidence is insufficient to name the D gene. The encoded CDR3 is CASSTSPLAAEAFF. At the DNA level, the sequence is TGTGCCAGCAGTACCTCACCGTTGGCGGCTGAAGCTTTCTTT.